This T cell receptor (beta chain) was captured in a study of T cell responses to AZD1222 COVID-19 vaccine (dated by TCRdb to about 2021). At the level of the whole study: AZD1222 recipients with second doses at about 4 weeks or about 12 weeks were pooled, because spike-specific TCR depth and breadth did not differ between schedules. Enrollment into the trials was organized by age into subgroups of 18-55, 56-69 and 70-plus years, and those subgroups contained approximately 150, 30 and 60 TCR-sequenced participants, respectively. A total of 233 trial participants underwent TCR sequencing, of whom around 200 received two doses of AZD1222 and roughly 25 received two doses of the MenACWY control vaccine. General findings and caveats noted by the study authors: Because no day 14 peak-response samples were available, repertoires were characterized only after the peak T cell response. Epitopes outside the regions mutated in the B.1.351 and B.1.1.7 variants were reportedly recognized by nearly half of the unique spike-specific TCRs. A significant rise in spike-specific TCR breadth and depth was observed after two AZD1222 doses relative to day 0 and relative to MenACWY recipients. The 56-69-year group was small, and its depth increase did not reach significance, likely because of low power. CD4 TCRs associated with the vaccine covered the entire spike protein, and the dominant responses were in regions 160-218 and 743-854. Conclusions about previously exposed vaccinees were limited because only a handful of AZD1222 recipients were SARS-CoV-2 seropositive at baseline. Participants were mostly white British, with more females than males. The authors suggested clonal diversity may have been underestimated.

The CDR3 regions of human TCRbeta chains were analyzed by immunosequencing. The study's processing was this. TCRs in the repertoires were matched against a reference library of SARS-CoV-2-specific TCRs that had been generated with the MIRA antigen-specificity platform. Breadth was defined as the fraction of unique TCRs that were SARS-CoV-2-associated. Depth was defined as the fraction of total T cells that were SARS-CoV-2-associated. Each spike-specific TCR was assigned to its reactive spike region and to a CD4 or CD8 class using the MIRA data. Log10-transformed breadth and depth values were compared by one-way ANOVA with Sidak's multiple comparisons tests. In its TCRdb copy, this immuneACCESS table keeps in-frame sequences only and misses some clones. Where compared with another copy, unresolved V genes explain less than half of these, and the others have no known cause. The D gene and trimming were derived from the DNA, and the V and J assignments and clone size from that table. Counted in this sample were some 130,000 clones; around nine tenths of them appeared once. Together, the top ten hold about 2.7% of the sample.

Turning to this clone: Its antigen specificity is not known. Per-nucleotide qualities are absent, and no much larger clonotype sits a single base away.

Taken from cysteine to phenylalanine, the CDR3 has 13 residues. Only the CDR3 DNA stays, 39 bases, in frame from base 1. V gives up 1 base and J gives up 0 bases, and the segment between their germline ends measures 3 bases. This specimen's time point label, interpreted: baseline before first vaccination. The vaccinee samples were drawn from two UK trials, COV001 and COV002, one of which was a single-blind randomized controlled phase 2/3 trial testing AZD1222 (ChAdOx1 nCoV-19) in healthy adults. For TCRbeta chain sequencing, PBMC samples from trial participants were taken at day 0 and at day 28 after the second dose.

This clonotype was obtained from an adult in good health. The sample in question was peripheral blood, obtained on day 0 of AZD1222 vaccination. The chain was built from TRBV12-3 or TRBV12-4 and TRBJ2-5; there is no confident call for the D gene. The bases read TGTGCCAGCAGTTTAGGCAACCAAGAGACCCAGTACTTC. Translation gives CASSLGNQETQYF.